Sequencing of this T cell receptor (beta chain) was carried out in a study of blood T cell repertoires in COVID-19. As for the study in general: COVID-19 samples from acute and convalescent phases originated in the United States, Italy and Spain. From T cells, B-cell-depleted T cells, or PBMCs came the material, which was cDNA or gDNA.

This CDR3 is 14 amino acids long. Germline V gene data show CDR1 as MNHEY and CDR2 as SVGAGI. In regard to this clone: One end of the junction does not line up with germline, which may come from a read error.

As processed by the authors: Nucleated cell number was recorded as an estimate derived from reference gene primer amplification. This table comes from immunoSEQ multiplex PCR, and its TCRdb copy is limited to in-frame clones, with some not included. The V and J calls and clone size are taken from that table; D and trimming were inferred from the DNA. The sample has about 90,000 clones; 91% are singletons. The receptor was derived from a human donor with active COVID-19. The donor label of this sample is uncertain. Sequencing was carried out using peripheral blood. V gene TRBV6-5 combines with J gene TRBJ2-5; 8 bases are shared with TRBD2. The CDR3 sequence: CASSDSGTRETQYF. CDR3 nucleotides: TGTGCCAGCAGTGACTCAGGGACTAGGGAGACCCAGTACTTC.